These 5 T cell receptor beta chains originate from one sample sequenced in a study of OX40 agonist ivuxolimab in advanced cancers. Produced via immunoSEQ multiplex PCR; TCRdb's table is partial and in-frame only. The data contain over 55,000 clones, roughly three quarters of them singletons. The sequenced sample was CD4+ or CD8+ T cells sorted from blood, obtained in a trial of the OX40 agonist ivuxolimab. Every receptor here comes from an adult with an advanced solid tumor such as melanoma, head and neck, liver or kidney cancer.

DNA of the CDR3: TGTGCCAGCAGTGAAGGTACACCCCTCCACTTT. This encodes CASSEGTPLHF. The V gene is TRBV2, the J gene TRBJ1-6; D is uncertain. The CDR3 runs to 11 residues. Trimming stripped 1 base from V and 11 bases from J, with 3 bases between. The V gene's germline CDR1 is SNHLY and CDR2 FYNNEI.

The V and J genes are TRBV30 and TRBJ1-1; D possibly corresponds to TRBD1 (6 bases). In germline, CDR1 is GTSNPN, CDR2 SVGIG (reference sequence). The V end lost 2 bases, the J end lost 5 bases, and 18 bases lay between the germline ends. The CDR3 sequence is 15 residues long. CDR3 bases: TGTGCCTGGAGTAGGTTGGGGGGCGATAGGACTGAAGCTTTCTTT. Residues: CAWSRLGGDRTEAFF.

This chain joins TRBV2 and TRBJ1-1, with TRBD1 as a possible D gene (6 bases). Germline-derived CDR1 and CDR2 are SNHLY and FYNNEI. V lost 8 bases and J lost 1, with 8 bases in between. The CDR3 contains 12 residues. The CDR3 nucleotides read TGTGCCAGCGGCAGGGGGAACACTGAAGCTTTCTTT. Translated: CASGRGNTEAFF.

In its sample, this clone was seen once. This sequence joins TRBV9 and TRBJ1-4; TRBD1 might be the D (5 bases). The germline gives CDR1 SGDLS, CDR2 YYNGEE. The CDR3 loop spans 17 amino acids. Deletions cut 4 bases from V and 0 bases from J, with 16 bases between. The CDR3 protein is CASSPHRQRATNEKLFF. For the CDR3, the DNA is TGTGCCAGCAGCCCCCACCGACAGAGAGCAACTAATGAAAAACTGTTTTTT.

The CDR3 loop is CASSSDRAGTQYF. CDR3 DNA sequence: TGTGCCAGCTCATCAGACAGGGCGGGGACCCAGTACTTC. The rearrangement links TRBV18 to TRBJ2-5; TRBD1 aligns across 7 bases. Per the germline V gene, CDR1 is KGHSH and CDR2 is LQKENI. The CDR3 runs 13 residues. The ends lost 5 bases at V and 7 bases at J; junction bases unmatched: 7.